These 9 T cell receptor beta chains were all obtained from the same sample, sequenced in a study of blood T cell repertoires in COVID-19. Measured with immunoSEQ multiplex PCR; TCRdb has only the in-frame clones, and not every one. The sample records hundreds of thousands of clones, nearly 90% being singletons. Sequencing was carried out using peripheral blood. The origin of the receptors is a man aged 18 to 29 with active or convalescent COVID-19.

V gene TRBV10-3 combines with J gene TRBJ2-3, with TRBD2 matching over 15 bases. CDR1 is ENHRY and CDR2 is SYGVKD in the germline V gene. The CDR3 has 16 residues. The J segment lost 6 bases and the V segment lost 3 bases, leaving 4 bases of the junction unmatched. The CDR3 nucleotides are TGTGCCATCAGTGAAGGACTAGCGGGAGGGTGGGATACGCAGTATTTT. It codes for CAISEGLAGGWDTQYF.

This clone was seen a single time. This chain joins TRBV5-5 and TRBJ2-6; D remains unclear. CDR3 length: 16 amino acids. With 0 bases removed from V and 0 bases from J, the gap between germline ends came to 7 bases. Germline CDR1 reads SGHKS; CDR2 reads YYEKEE (reference sequence). CDR3 sequence (DNA): TGTGCCAGCAGCTTGGTGCTGAGCTCTGGGGCCAACGTCCTGACTTTC. It specifies CASSLVLSSGANVLTF. Based on the CDR3 plus reference TRBV5-5 and TRBJ2-6, the full variable domain is DAGVTQSPTHLIKTRGQQVTLRCSPISGHKSVSWYQQVLGQGPQFIFQYYEKEERGRGNFPDRFSARQFPNYSSELNVNALLLGDSALYLCASSLVLSSGANVLTFGAGSRLTVL.

The rearrangement joins TRBV27 to TRBJ1-5; maybe TRBD1 (6 bases). V shed 5 bases and J shed 9 bases, with 14 bases lying between them. The germline V gene has CDR1 MNHEY and CDR2 SMNVEV (reference sequence). The CDR3 sequence is 13 residues long. The CDR3 loop reads CASSPDRFRPQHF. The CDR3 DNA is TGTGCCAGCAGTCCTGACAGGTTTCGGCCCCAGCATTTT.

The chain has TRBV7-2 and TRBJ1-2, with TRBD1 as a possible D gene (5 bases). Trimming removed 1 base from V and 2 bases from J, with 11 bases in between. From germline, CDR1 is SGHTA and CDR2 FQGNSA. The CDR3 extends over 15 amino acids. CDR3 in amino acids: CASSLVGGANYGYTF. The CDR3 DNA reads TGTGCCAGCAGCTTAGTGGGGGGAGCAAACTATGGCTACACCTTC.

This clone has at least ten counts. DNA for the CDR3: TGTGCCAGCAGCCCCGGGACAGGGGGTTTCGAGACCCAGTACTTC. This sequence encodes CASSPGTGGFETQYF. V usage is TRBV5-6 and J usage is TRBJ2-5; 11 positions agree with TRBD1. Germline CDR1 SGHDT, CDR2 YYEEEE. After removal of 4 bases from V and 5 bases from J, the junction contained 7 bases not matched to a gene. This CDR3 region has 15 residues. The full variable domain, rest sourced from reference TRBV5-6 and TRBJ2-5, is DAGVTQSPTHLIKTRGQQVTLRCSPKSGHDTVSWYQQALGQGPQFIFQYYEEEERQRGNFPDRFSGHQFPNYSSELNVNALLLGDSALYLCASSPGTGGFETQYFGPGTRLLVL.

The chain joins TRBV9 to TRBJ1-1; no definite D call. This CDR3 has 12 residues. Trimming left V 7 bases short and J 2 bases short, with 9 bases between. Per the germline V gene, CDR1 is SGDLS and CDR2 is YYNGEE. The CDR3 protein is CASRDINTEAFF. CDR3 bases: TGTGCCAGCCGCGACATCAACACTGAAGCTTTCTTT. Together with reference TRBV9 and TRBJ1-1, the CDR3 gives the full variable domain: DSGVTQTPKHLITATGQRVTLRCSPRSGDLSVYWYQQSLDQGLQFLIQYYNGEERAKGNILERFSAQQFPDLHSELNLSSLELGDSALYFCASRDINTEAFFGQGTRLTVV.

This sequence joins TRBV13 and TRBJ2-5, with 10 bases fitting TRBD1. Germline loops: CDR1 PRHDT, CDR2 FYEKMQ (reference sequence). J was trimmed by 2 bases and V by 5 bases; bases with no gene match: 5. This CDR3 spans 15 amino acids. The CDR3 DNA reads TGTGCCAGCAGCCCTCGGACAGGGGGACAAGAGACCCAGTACTTC. Translation: CASSPRTGGQETQYF.

The J gene is TRBJ1-5, the V gene TRBV10-3; D call uncertain. The CDR3 has 13 residues. With 4 bases removed from V and 5 bases from J, the gap between germline ends came to 9 bases. Per germline, CDR1 ENHRY and CDR2 SYGVKD. CDR3 region: CAISVGADQPQHF. The CDR3 nucleotides read TGTGCCATCAGTGTGGGAGCAGATCAGCCCCAGCATTTT.

This rearrangement joins TRBV15 to TRBJ1-5, with D unresolved. In germline, CDR1 is LNHNV, CDR2 YYDKDF (reference sequence). Trimming cost V 5 bases and J 6 bases, with 8 bases left between them. The CDR3 runs 12 residues. CDR3 sequence reads: CATSGWAQPQHF. The CDR3 DNA reads as TGTGCCACCAGCGGGTGGGCTCAGCCCCAGCATTTT.